This TCR beta chain was profiled in a study of Ad26.COV2.S vaccination and SARS-CoV-2 variants. CDR3 length equals 14 residues. Germline values: CDR1 SGHRS, CDR2 YFSETQ. V lost 4 bases to trimming and J lost 4 bases, with 15 bases between them. Assay used: immunoSEQ multiplex PCR; TCRdb lists only in-frame clones, some missing. The sample holds 440,000 or so clones, less than 95% seen once. Treatment denoted: over 15 received Ad26.COV2.S at low or high dose, single or two shots; 5 received placebo; per-sample allocation not given. Sampling happened 63 days after the first vaccine or placebo injection.

The chain has TRBV5-1 and TRBJ2-7; D is perhaps TRBD1 (5 bases). Material: peripheral blood, obtained in a trial of Ad26.COV2.S vaccine versus placebo. The clonotype originates from a person between 18 and 65 years old who received the Ad26.COV2.S COVID-19 vaccine or a placebo. The CDR3 loop is CASSLRQGWYEQYF. CDR3 nucleotide sequence: TGCGCCAGCAGCCTCCGTCAGGGCTGGTACGAGCAGTACTTC.